These T cell receptor beta chains were read from a single sample in a study of naive and memory T cell subsets. TCRdb reprocessed the UMI-ligation and nested PCR reads via MiXCR and lists one record per CDR3 protein. The sample lists about 90,000 distinct CDR3 sequences; around 11% were seen once. The sequenced sample was naive CD4+ T cells from blood. These receptors were taken from a human donor in good health. The CDR3 runs from the conserved cysteine through the conserved F or W. Each record gives: J gene, V gene, D gene, clone size, CDR3 protein, CDR3 DNA. The D gene is left open where the match is weak. A row's size may be missing; if present it is once, few, many or a size class.

>TRBJ2-1|TRBV24-1|TRBD2|many
CATSDGRGQFF
TGTGCCACCAGTGACGGGAGGGGTCAGTTCTTC
>TRBJ2-7|TRBV29-1|TRBD2|many
CSADLAGRTSF
TGCAGCGCTGATTTAGCGGGACGAACCTCTTTC
>TRBJ1-4|TRBV7-2|TRBD1|few
CASSRDRPGGSEKLFF
TGTGCCAGCAGCCGGGACAGGCCGGGGGGTAGTGAAAAACTGTTTTTT
>TRBJ2-3|TRBV15|TRBD2|-
CATSRDTYGLAGYPDTQYF
TGTGCCACCAGCAGAGATACGTACGGACTAGCGGGGTATCCAGATACGCAGTATTTT
>TRBJ1-2|TRBV6-2/TRBV6-3|-|few
CASSYPGTRIGYTF
TGTGCCAGCAGTTACCCCGGGACACGGATTGGCTACACCTTC
>TRBJ2-1|TRBV6-2/TRBV6-3|-|few
CASSHGREQFF
TGTGCCAGCAGCCACGGGCGTGAGCAGTTCTTC
>TRBJ1-1|TRBV12-3/TRBV12-4|-|few
CASRTTGRNTEAFF
TGTGCCAGCAGGACGACAGGTCGCAACACTGAAGCTTTCTTT
>TRBJ1-5|TRBV6-1|-|many
CASSSPGQRDQPQHF
TGTGCCAGCAGTTCCCCGGGTCAACGCGATCAGCCCCAGCATTTT
>TRBJ1-1|TRBV20-1|-|few
CSWGDTEAFF
TGCAGTTGGGGGGACACTGAAGCTTTCTTT
>TRBJ1-1|TRBV29-1|-|-
CSPLGPILTPNTEAFF
TGCAGCCCGCTAGGGCCCATACTAACGCCGAACACTGAAGCTTTCTTT
>TRBJ2-3|TRBV20-1|-|few
CSAPLSGSLTDTQYF
TGCAGTGCCCCCCTTAGCGGCTCCCTCACAGATACGCAGTATTTT
>TRBJ2-3|TRBV7-2|-|-
CASSLAGSPWGYF
TGTGCCAGCAGCTTAGCCGGGAGCCCTTGGGGGTATTTT
>TRBJ2-3|TRBV24-1|-|many
CATSGLQGTASYTDTQYF
TGTGCCACCAGTGGCCTACAGGGTACCGCTAGCTACACAGATACGCAGTATTTT
>TRBJ1-2|TRBV27|TRBD1|once
CASSIRGTGRNYGYTF
TGTGCCAGCAGCATCCGCGGGACAGGGCGTAACTATGGCTACACCTTC
>TRBJ2-7|TRBV7-6|-|many
CASSLADRINEQYF
TGTGCCAGCAGCTTAGCTGATAGAATCAACGAGCAGTACTTC
>TRBJ2-3|TRBV4-3|TRBD2|-
CASSLLAGSGQDTQYF
TGCGCCAGCAGCCTCCTAGCGGGATCGGGTCAAGATACGCAGTATTTT
>TRBJ2-7|TRBV7-2|-|many
CASSLMSQASYEQYF
TGTGCCAGCAGCTTAATGAGCCAAGCCTCCTACGAGCAGTACTTC
>TRBJ2-1|TRBV2|TRBD2|-
CASSGTSVGEQFF
TGTGCCAGCAGTGGGACTAGCGTCGGTGAGCAGTTCTTC
>TRBJ1-1|TRBV5-6|-|-
CASSVSGSVTEAFF
TGTGCCAGCAGCGTATCAGGGTCCGTCACTGAAGCTTTCTTT
>TRBJ2-7|TRBV14|TRBD1|many
CASRAQGVNEQYF
TGTGCCAGCCGCGCGCAGGGGGTCAACGAGCAGTACTTC
>TRBJ1-1|TRBV6-5|-|once
CASSWYSFGTEAFF
TGTGCCAGCAGTTGGTACAGCTTCGGGACTGAAGCTTTCTTT
>TRBJ2-7|TRBV19|TRBD1|-
CASSLRTGRDYEQYF
TGTGCCAGTAGTTTACGGACAGGTCGGGACTACGAGCAGTACTTC
>TRBJ2-1|TRBV15|-|-
CATSRETGTETYNEQFF
TGTGCCACCAGCAGAGAAACAGGGACTGAGACCTACAATGAGCAGTTCTTC
>TRBJ2-4|TRBV5-4|TRBD2|many
CASSSGSHYGQYF
TGTGCCAGCAGCAGCGGGAGCCACTATGGGCAGTACTTC
>TRBJ2-1|TRBV7-2|-|many
CASSLGWAPREKGENEQFF
TGTGCCAGCAGCTTAGGATGGGCTCCGCGGGAGAAGGGGGAGAATGAGCAGTTCTTC
>TRBJ1-5|TRBV20-1|TRBD1|-
CSARATGENQPQHF
TGCAGTGCTAGAGCGACAGGGGAGAATCAGCCCCAGCATTTT
>TRBJ1-5|TRBV7-9|-|-
CASSPGGARSPTQHF
TGTGCCAGCAGCCCTGGGGGCGCGAGGTCCCCAACCCAGCATTTT
>TRBJ2-7|TRBV10-1|-|-
CASSGLGRKNPYEQYF
TGCGCCAGCAGTGGACTTGGACGCAAGAATCCCTACGAGCAGTACTTC
>TRBJ2-1|TRBV29-1|-|many
CSVAKGSGPYNEQFF
TGCAGCGTTGCTAAGGGATCAGGACCCTACAATGAGCAGTTCTTC
>TRBJ2-1|TRBV19|-|-
CASSMPSTGRSLRNEQFF
TGTGCCAGTAGTATGCCCTCGACAGGACGAAGTTTACGCAATGAGCAGTTCTTC
>TRBJ2-2|TRBV7-8|-|-
CASSFTRGRVNTGELFF
TGTGCCAGCAGCTTTACAAGGGGACGGGTGAACACCGGGGAGCTGTTTTTT
>TRBJ2-7|TRBV3-1|-|many
CASSRHDSYEQYF
TGTGCCAGCAGCAGGCACGATTCCTACGAGCAGTACTTC
>TRBJ2-7|TRBV24-1|TRBD2|few
CATSERGGPCSYEQYF
TGTGCCACCAGTGAGAGGGGAGGGCCCTGCTCCTACGAGCAGTACTTC
>TRBJ2-7|TRBV6-1|TRBD2|few
CASSERGLVYEQYF
TGTGCCAGCAGTGAAAGGGGACTAGTCTACGAGCAGTACTTC
>TRBJ2-3|TRBV7-9|-|-
CASSLTPLDTQYF
TGTGCCAGCAGCTTAACTCCACTTGATACGCAGTATTTT
>TRBJ1-1|TRBV7-3|-|many
CASSLYQGPTEAFF
TGTGCCAGCAGCTTATATCAGGGTCCGACTGAAGCTTTCTTT
>TRBJ2-1|TRBV6-1|TRBD1|many
CASSEGGTGGRFKFF
TGTGCCAGCAGTGAAGGGGGGACAGGGGGTAGGTTTAAGTTCTTC
>TRBJ1-4|TRBV7-2|-|-
CASSLAGAYNEKLFF
TGTGCCAGCAGCTTAGCAGGCGCTTATAATGAAAAACTGTTTTTT
>TRBJ2-5|TRBV29-1|TRBD2|many
CSVGWTSSQETQYF
TGCAGCGTTGGATGGACTAGTTCCCAAGAGACCCAGTACTTC
>TRBJ2-1|TRBV5-1|TRBD2|few
CASSLEGLGLMEQFF
TGCGCCAGCAGCTTGGAGGGACTAGGGCTGATGGAGCAGTTCTTC
>TRBJ2-5|TRBV7-2|TRBD2|few
CASSFRGGGETQYF
TGTGCCAGCAGCTTCAGGGGCGGGGGGGAGACCCAGTACTTC
>TRBJ2-7|TRBV7-2|TRBD2|few
CASTMTSGSSYEQYF
TGTGCCAGCACCATGACTAGCGGGAGTAGCTACGAGCAGTACTTC
>TRBJ2-2|TRBV27|TRBD2|few
CASSFTGTSGSRNTGELFF
TGTGCCAGCAGTTTCACCGGGACTAGCGGGAGTAGAAACACCGGGGAGCTGTTTTTT